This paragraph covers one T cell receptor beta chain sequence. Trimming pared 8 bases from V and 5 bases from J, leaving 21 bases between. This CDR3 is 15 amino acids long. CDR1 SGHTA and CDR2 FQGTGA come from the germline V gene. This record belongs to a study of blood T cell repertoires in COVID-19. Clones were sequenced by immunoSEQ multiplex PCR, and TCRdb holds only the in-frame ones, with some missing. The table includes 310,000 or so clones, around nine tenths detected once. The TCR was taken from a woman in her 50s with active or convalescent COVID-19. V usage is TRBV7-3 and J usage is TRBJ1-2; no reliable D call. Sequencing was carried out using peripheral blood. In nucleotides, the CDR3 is TGTGCCAGCGCATTCGGAAGCGGGTCAATGTATGGCTACACCTTC. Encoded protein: CASAFGSGSMYGYTF.